The 21 T cell receptor beta chains below were found in one sample sequenced in a study of blood T cell repertoires in COVID-19 (dated by TCRdb to 2018 to 2020). Library generation was performed with the immunoSEQ multiplex PCR assay. Not all clones reach the TCRdb copy of this immuneACCESS table, which keeps in-frame sequences only. Checked studies attribute under half of the gap to unresolved V genes and leave the rest unexplained. The sample contains 250,000 to 300,000 clones, nearly 90% of them found a single time. The ten largest clones take up under 2.5% of the sample. Sequences were obtained from peripheral blood. These receptors all stem from a woman aged 55-75 years with COVID-19, enrolled during active disease.

The chain is built from TRBV7-9 and TRBJ1-3; D not resolved. Trimming removed 6 bases at V and 12 bases at J, with 12 bases between. This CDR3 region has 11 residues. Germline V CDR1 and CDR2: SEHNR, FQNEAQ (reference sequence). This chain's CDR3 is CASRPTLGIYF. The CDR3, as DNA: TGTGCCAGCAGACCGACACTGGGCATATATTTT. Using reference TRBV7-9 and TRBJ1-3 for the parts outside the CDR3, the full variable domain is DTGVSQNPRHKITKRGQNVTFRCDPISEHNRLYWYRQTLGQGPEFLTYFQNEAQLEKSRLLSDRFSAERPKGSFSTLEIQRTEQGDSAMYLCASRPTLGIYFGEGSWLTVV.

This chain joins TRBV4-2 and TRBJ2-5; 10 bases map to TRBD2. V trimming: 2 bases; J trimming: 4 bases; junction bases outside the gene matches: 7. Germline lookup yields CDR1 LGHNA and CDR2 YNFKEQ. The CDR3 runs 16 residues. The CDR3 here is CASSQSRLAGAETQYF. The CDR3 DNA reads as TGTGCCAGCAGCCAATCCCGACTAGCGGGCGCAGAGACCCAGTACTTC.

The chain couples TRBV13 to TRBJ1-2; D is unresolved. In germline, CDR1 is PRHDT, CDR2 FYEKMQ (reference sequence). V was clipped by 0 bases and J by 3 bases, with 11 bases between them. This CDR3 region has 15 residues. CDR3 DNA: TGTGCCAGCAGCTTAGGCAACCGCGGGGACTATGGCTACACCTTC. Its translation is CASSLGNRGDYGYTF.

The CDR3 is CASSSGTGAYTIYF. DNA of the CDR3: TGTGCCAGCAGCTCGGGGACAGGGGCATACACCATATATTTT. This chain uses TRBV5-5 with TRBJ1-3; TRBD1 agrees at 10 bases. Germline V gives CDR1 SGHKS, CDR2 YYEKEE (reference sequence). V shed 3 bases, J shed 8 bases, and the junction held 5 bases outside the gene matches. CDR3 length equals 14 residues.

This chain links TRBV7-9 with TRBJ1-2; 7 bases align to TRBD1. This CDR3 has 13 amino acids. V lost 8 bases and J lost 5; bases outside the gene matches: 8. Per the germline V gene, CDR1 is SEHNR and CDR2 is FQNEAQ (reference sequence). The CDR3 sequence is CASYRQGPYGYTF. The CDR3 nucleotides are TGTGCCAGCTATCGACAGGGCCCTTATGGCTACACCTTC.

This chain connects TRBV25-1 to TRBJ1-2; 12 bases align to TRBD1. The V segment lost 5 bases and the J segment 7 bases; nucleotides outside the gene matches: 8. Germline V CDR1 and CDR2: MGHDK, SYGVNS. There are 15 residues in the CDR3. The CDR3 sequence: CASSFSGTGGLGYTF. In nucleotides, the CDR3 is TGTGCCAGCAGTTTTTCCGGGACAGGGGGCCTTGGCTACACCTTC.

This chain connects TRBV7-9 to TRBJ1-3; D not resolved. CDR1 is SEHNR, CDR2 FQNEAQ, per germline (reference sequence). The CDR3 spans 16 residues. V lost 6 bases, J lost 0 bases, and 15 bases lay in between. This CDR3 is CASREQDTLSGNTIYF. The CDR3 nucleotides read TGTGCCAGCAGAGAGCAAGACACTCTCTCTGGAAACACCATATATTTT.

This chain links TRBV4-3 with TRBJ1-2; a possible D gene is TRBD1 (6 bases). The V end was cut by 3 bases, the J end by 2 bases, with 13 bases between. Germline V gene data show CDR1 as LGHNA and CDR2 as YSLEER. The CDR3 loop spans 15 amino acids. The CDR3, as DNA: TGCGCCAGCAGCCACCGAGAGGGGGGGAACTATGGCTACACCTTC. It specifies CASSHREGGNYGYTF.

The J gene is TRBJ1-6, the V gene TRBV3-1 (or the pseudogene TRBV3-2); maybe TRBD1 (6 bases). The V gene's germline CDR1 is LGHDT and CDR2 YNNKEL (reference sequence). V was clipped by 0 bases and J by 4 bases, with 7 bases between them. The CDR3 consists of 15 residues. Written as DNA, the CDR3 is TGTGCCAGCAGCCAAGATACAGGGTATAATTCACCCCTCCACTTT. Translated: CASSQDTGYNSPLHF.

This clone was seen just once. V is TRBV7-9 and J is TRBJ2-1; perhaps TRBD2 as D (5 bases). This CDR3 region has 13 residues. Germline CDR1 SEHNR, CDR2 FQNEAQ (reference sequence). Trimming pared 1 base from V and 8 bases from J, leaving 9 bases between. For the CDR3, the DNA is TGTGCCAGCAGCTTAGTGGAAGCGGATGAGCAGTTCTTC. Translation: CASSLVEADEQFF.

The V gene is TRBV7-9, the J gene TRBJ2-3, with TRBD2 identical over 10 bases. The trim removed 5 bases at V and 0 bases at J, leaving 2 bases unmatched. The CDR3 length is 15 residues. Germline V gene lookup returns CDR1 SEHNR and CDR2 FQNEAQ (reference sequence). The CDR3 sequence: CASSASGGSTDTQYF. CDR3 in DNA: TGTGCCAGCAGCGCTAGCGGGGGTAGCACAGATACGCAGTATTTT.

V is TRBV7-6 and J is TRBJ1-4; 12 nucleotides agree with TRBD1. CDR3 length equals 14 residues. Germline loops: CDR1 SGHVS, CDR2 FNYEAQ. The V segment lost 4 bases and the J segment 8 bases; nucleotides outside the gene matches: 2. The DNA of the CDR3 is TGTGCCAGCAGCTGGGGGACAGGGGGCGAAAAACTGTTTTTT. It translates to CASSWGTGGEKLFF.

The chain links TRBV19 to TRBJ1-6; 7 bases agree with TRBD1. Germline V CDR1 and CDR2: LNHDA, SQIVND (reference sequence). V dropped 5 bases and J dropped 3; count of bases not matched to a gene: 7. The CDR3 loop spans 16 amino acids. The CDR3 nucleotides read TGTGCCAGTAGTTCACCGGGACAGCTCTATAATTCACCCCTCCACTTT. Translating gives CASSSPGQLYNSPLHF. Full variable domain (rest looked up from reference TRBV19 and TRBJ1-6): DGGITQSPKYLFRKEGQNVTLSCEQNLNHDAMYWYRQDPGQGLRLIYYSQIVNDFQKGDIAEGYSVSREKKESFPLTVTSAQKNPTAFYLCASSSPGQLYNSPLHFGNGTRLTVT.

The chain is built from TRBV5-4 and TRBJ1-4, with 9 bases matching TRBD1. CDR1 is SGHNT and CDR2 is YYREEE in the germline V gene (reference sequence). The ends lost 4 bases at V and 7 bases at J; junction bases unmatched: 5. The CDR3 consists of 14 residues. The CDR3 DNA follows: TGTGCCAGCAGCGCGACAGGGGGGATTGAAAAACTGTTTTTT. This gives the protein CASSATGGIEKLFF.

This clone was seen only a few times. The chain carries TRBV7-3 and TRBJ1-2, with D possibly TRBD1 on 6 matching bases. Trimming removed 2 bases at V and 8 bases at J, with 18 bases between. This CDR3 spans 15 amino acids. Germline V gene lookup returns CDR1 SGHTA and CDR2 FQGTGA. CDR3 region: CASSLETGRGRGYTF. The CDR3 DNA follows: TGTGCCAGCAGCTTAGAAACTGGCAGGGGAAGAGGCTACACCTTC. Drawing the rest from reference TRBV7-3 and TRBJ1-2, the complete variable domain is GAGVSQTPSNKVTEKGKYVELRCDPISGHTALYWYRQSLGQGPEFLIYFQGTGAADDSGLPNDRFFAVRPEGSVSTLKIQRTERGDSAVYLCASSLETGRGRGYTFGSGTRLTVV.

The V call is TRBV14, the J call TRBJ1-6, with D unresolved. The CDR3 spans 15 residues. Trimming cost V 3 bases and J 5 bases, with 11 bases left between them. The germline V gene has CDR1 SGHDN and CDR2 FVKESK. This CDR3 reads CASSHGFRNNSPLHF. The CDR3 nucleotides are TGTGCCAGCAGCCACGGTTTTAGAAATAATTCACCCCTCCACTTT.

The chain couples TRBV20-1 to TRBJ2-7; D gene uncertain. Trimming took 3 bases from V and 6 from J, leaving 27 bases between them. The CDR3 has 17 residues. Germline CDR1 DFQATT, CDR2 SNEGSKA (reference sequence). Written as DNA, the CDR3 is TGCAGTGCTAGTTCGACTTTCCCCGCGCACTCCTTCAGCGAGCAGTACTTC. Protein product: CSASSTFPAHSFSEQYF.

The J gene is TRBJ1-4, the V gene TRBV6-5, with D maybe TRBD1 (6 bases). With 3 bases removed from V and 2 bases from J, the gap between germline ends came to 10 bases. The CDR3 loop spans 15 amino acids. The germline gives CDR1 MNHEY, CDR2 SVGAGI. The CDR3 DNA is TGTGCCAGCAGTTATAGGGGGAGCACTAATGAAAAACTGTTTTTT. Protein: CASSYRGSTNEKLFF.

The chain links TRBV5-6 to TRBJ2-1; D possibly corresponds to TRBD1 (6 bases). The CDR3 has 15 amino acids. In germline, CDR1 is SGHDT, CDR2 YYEEEE. V shed 0 bases and J shed 8 bases, with 15 bases lying between them. The CDR3 DNA reads as TGTGCCAGCAGCTTGGGGGCAGGGTACAGGGATGAGCAGTTCTTC. Residues: CASSLGAGYRDEQFF.

The CDR3 region is CASSRLGLPTYEQYF. DNA of the CDR3: TGTGCCAGTAGTCGACTGGGGCTCCCAACCTACGAGCAGTACTTC. V is TRBV19 and J is TRBJ2-7; D is perhaps TRBD1 (5 bases). The CDR3 extends over 15 amino acids. Trimming left V 5 bases short and J 2 bases short, with 16 bases between. Germline V gene lookup returns CDR1 LNHDA and CDR2 SQIVND (reference sequence).

This rearrangement joins TRBV4-2 to TRBJ2-5; possibly TRBD1 for D (7 bases). The CDR3 is 14 residues long. Germline V gives CDR1 LGHNA, CDR2 YNFKEQ. V lost 1 base and J lost 3, with 9 bases in between. CDR3 residues: CASSQGRGEETQYF. As DNA, the CDR3 is TGTGCCAGCAGCCAAGGCAGGGGGGAAGAGACCCAGTACTTC.